This TCR beta chain derives from a study of control samples from healthy donors and cancer patients. Trimming removed 0 bases at V and 5 bases at J, with 9 bases between. The CDR3 runs 14 residues. Germline V gene sequence: CDR1 LNHNV, CDR2 YYDKDF (reference sequence). Assay used: immunoSEQ multiplex PCR; TCRdb lists only in-frame clones, some missing. The table lists fewer than 250,000 clones. The J gene is TRBJ2-3, the V gene TRBV15; D is uncertain. The receptor's source is a woman aged 25 to 39 in good health. Input material: blood. Here the CDR3 DNA reads TGTGCCACCAGCAGAGATCAATGGTTAGATACGCAGTATTTT. Amino acids: CATSRDQWLDTQYF. The full variable domain, its missing parts supplied by reference TRBV15 and TRBJ2-3, is DAMVIQNPRYQVTQFGKPVTLSCSQTLNHNVMYWYQQKSSQAPKLLFHYYDKDFNNEADTPDNFQSRRPNTSFCFLDIRSPGLGDTAMYLCATSRDQWLDTQYFGPGTRLTVL.